Below, 23 T cell receptor beta chains from the same sample are listed, as sequenced in a study of blood T cell repertoires in COVID-19. The repertoire was sequenced with immunoSEQ multiplex PCR; TCRdb's copy has only in-frame clones and lacks some. The sample holds about 180,000 clones, about 90% seen once. Material for sequencing was PBMCs or T cells enriched from blood (not recorded which). Receptors were obtained from a human donor with acute COVID-19. The donor label of this sample is uncertain.

This chain links TRBV11-3 with TRBJ1-1; D unresolved. Trimming left V 9 bases short and J 3 bases short, with 32 bases between. The V gene's germline CDR1 is SGHNT and CDR2 YENEEA. This CDR3 is 19 amino acids long. CDR3 region: CASSPPTRTELRGDTEAFF. The DNA for the CDR3 is TGTGCCAGTTCACCCCCGACTCGTACCGAGCTTCGGGGAGACACTGAAGCTTTCTTT.

The rearrangement links TRBV7-9 to TRBJ1-6, with TRBD1 matching 7 bases. J lost 4 bases, V lost 6 bases, and 3 bases had no gene match. The germline V gene encodes CDR1 SEHNR and CDR2 FQNEAQ (reference sequence). CDR3 length: 14 amino acids. CDR3 sequence (DNA): TGTGCCAGCAGTCGGGACAGTTATAATTCACCCCTCCACTTT. It codes for CASSRDSYNSPLHF.

The chain links TRBV27 to TRBJ2-7; TRBD2 might be the D (5 bases). Germline CDR1 reads MNHEY; CDR2 reads SMNVEV (reference sequence). Trimming took off 3 bases at V and 2 bases at J, with 11 bases between the two ends. This CDR3 is 14 amino acids long. The CDR3 sequence: CASSLTSGAYEQYF. CDR3 nucleotide sequence: TGTGCCAGCAGTTTGACGTCCGGGGCCTACGAGCAGTACTTC.

The V call is TRBV5-1, the J call TRBJ2-4; tentatively, D is TRBD1 (7 bases). Germline CDR1 and CDR2: SGHRS and YFSETQ. V lost 4 bases and J lost 3, with 17 bases in between. The CDR3 is 16 residues long. In DNA form, the CDR3 reads TGCGCCAGCAGCAGGGACCCAGGGGGAGGCAAAAACATTCAGTACTTC. Amino acids: CASSRDPGGGKNIQYF. The whole variable domain, filled in from reference TRBV5-1 and TRBJ2-4, reads KAGVTQTPRYLIKTRGQQVTLSCSPISGHRSVSWYQQTPGQGLQFLFEYFSETQRNKGNFPGRFSGRQFSNSRSEMNVSTLELGDSALYLCASSRDPGGGKNIQYFGAGTRLSVL.

V and J are TRBV7-8 and TRBJ2-7; D perhaps matches TRBD1 (6 bases). The ends were cut back, 5 bases at V and 3 bases at J, with 11 bases in the middle. The CDR3 runs to 13 residues. Germline V lookup: CDR1 SGHVS, CDR2 FQNEAQ. The CDR3 here is CASSQGTFYEQYF. CDR3 nucleotides: TGTGCCAGCAGCCAGGGGACATTCTACGAGCAGTACTTC. Using reference TRBV7-8 and TRBJ2-7 for the parts outside the CDR3, the full variable domain is GAGVSQSPRYKVAKRGQDVALRCDPISGHVSLFWYQQALGQGPEFLTYFQNEAQLDKSGLPSDRFFAERPEGSVSTLKIQRTQQEDSAVYLCASSQGTFYEQYFGPGTRLTVT.

The chain couples TRBV11-2 to TRBJ2-7; unclear D gene. Germline assignment: CDR1 SGHAT and CDR2 FQNNGV. The CDR3 sequence is 14 residues long. V was cut by 3 bases and J by 6 bases, with 15 bases left in between. DNA of the CDR3: TGTGCCAGCAGCTTCCTAGATCCGTCTCTCGAGCAGTACTTC. It codes for CASSFLDPSLEQYF.

V usage is TRBV5-6 and J usage is TRBJ1-5; D is unresolved. CDR1 is SGHDT and CDR2 is YYEEEE in the germline V gene. CDR3 length equals 16 residues. V was trimmed by 2 bases and J by 3 bases, leaving 15 bases between them. CDR3 residues: CASSFGAANFNQPQHF. CDR3 in DNA: TGTGCCAGCAGCTTTGGTGCGGCCAACTTCAATCAGCCCCAGCATTTT.

This chain joins TRBV4-3 and TRBJ1-2, with D possibly matching TRBD1 (6 bases). Trimming removed 0 bases from V and 8 bases from J, with 16 bases in between. Germline loops: CDR1 LGHNA, CDR2 YSLEER. The CDR3 totals 15 residues. The CDR3 DNA sequence: TGCGCCAGCAGCCAAGATGGTATAGGGGGATACGGCTACACCTTC. Its protein is CASSQDGIGGYGYTF.

The CDR3 protein is CASSREISSGEQFF. CDR3 DNA: TGTGCCAGCAGCAGGGAAATTTCTAGCGGTGAGCAGTTCTTC. This chain uses TRBV7-3 with TRBJ2-1; 7 positions agree with TRBD2. The CDR3 is made up of 14 amino acids. Germline trimming cut 5 bases from V and 9 bases from J; bases unmatched to any gene: 10. Germline CDR1 and CDR2: SGHTA and FQGTGA. The entire variable domain, with the rest obtained from reference TRBV7-3 and TRBJ2-1, is as follows: GAGVSQTPSNKVTEKGKYVELRCDPISGHTALYWYRQSLGQGPEFLIYFQGTGAADDSGLPNDRFFAVRPEGSVSTLKIQRTERGDSAVYLCASSREISSGEQFFGPGTRLTVL.

The CDR3: CASSSRAPRGYTF. CDR3 coding DNA: TGTGCCAGCAGCTCCAGGGCCCCCCGTGGCTACACCTTC. V is TRBV5-4 and J is TRBJ1-2; possible D gene TRBD1, 5 bases. From germline, CDR1 is SGHNT and CDR2 YYREEE (reference sequence). Trimming shortened V by 3 bases and J by 7 bases, and 13 bases separated the two germline ends. CDR3 length equals 13 residues.

This clone was seen once. The chain carries TRBV9 and TRBJ2-7, with TRBD1 as a possible D gene (5 bases). The CDR3 is made up of 14 amino acids. V was clipped by 0 bases and J by 6 bases, with 13 bases between them. The germline V gene has CDR1 SGDLS and CDR2 YYNGEE. The CDR3 loop reads CASSVDPGISEQYF. The CDR3 DNA follows: TGTGCCAGCAGCGTAGATCCAGGGATAAGCGAGCAGTACTTC.

To note about this clone: Different DNA sequences within this sample yield the same CDR3. This chain joins TRBV19 and TRBJ2-5; D remains ambiguous. CDR1 is LNHDA and CDR2 is SQIVND in the germline V gene (reference sequence). The CDR3 sequence is 13 residues long. V lost 6 bases to trimming and J lost 1 base, with 9 bases between them. CDR3 bases: TGTGCCAGTAGGAGAACAGCCCAAGAGACCCAGTACTTC. This gives the protein CASRRTAQETQYF.

The CDR3 DNA reads TGTGCCAGTAGTAGGGGAGAAGCGGGCGTCCGAGGGACCCAGTACTTC. It specifies CASSRGEAGVRGTQYF. The chain uses TRBV19 and TRBJ2-5; D possibly corresponds to TRBD2 (6 bases). Germline V lookup: CDR1 LNHDA, CDR2 SQIVND (reference sequence). This CDR3 has 16 amino acids. V was cut by 4 bases and J by 7 bases, with 22 bases left in between.

The chain has TRBV4-1 and TRBJ1-2, with D uncertain. Germline CDR1 MGHRA, CDR2 YSYEKL. The V end was cut by 4 bases, the J end by 2 bases, with 8 bases between. This CDR3 contains 13 residues. This CDR3 reads CASSPAGNYGYTF. The DNA of the CDR3 is TGCGCCAGCAGCCCGGCGGGGAACTATGGCTACACCTTC.

This sequence joins TRBV4-3 and TRBJ2-3, with D possibly being TRBD1 (6 bases). Per the germline V gene, CDR1 is LGHNA and CDR2 is YSLEER. The V end lost 4 bases, the J end lost 4 bases, and 12 bases lay between the germline ends. This CDR3 contains 14 residues. The CDR3 here is CASSPQGIPDTQYF. CDR3 DNA: TGCGCCAGCAGCCCGCAGGGGATCCCAGATACGCAGTATTTT.

The chain employs TRBV21-1 and TRBJ2-1; the table's D call, TRBD2, has no DNA check behind it. TRBV21-1 is an annotated pseudogene. This CDR3 spans 18 amino acids. The CDR3 protein is CASSDRPVGERGSNEQFF. The CDR3 DNA is TGTGCCAGCAGCGACCGGCCGGTGGGGGAGCGGGGGAGCAATGAGCAGTTCTTC.

The rearrangement joins TRBV30 to TRBJ2-3; 9 bases fit TRBD2. Germline CDR1 reads GTSNPN; CDR2 reads SVGIG (reference sequence). The CDR3 consists of 16 residues. The J segment lost 5 bases and the V segment lost 5 bases, leaving 14 bases of the junction unmatched. CDR3 coding DNA: TGTGCCTGGGGCCGGTCCGCAGCGGGGGGTATAGATACGCAGTATTTT. Protein: CAWGRSAAGGIDTQYF.

The chain links TRBV6-5 to TRBJ1-1; D call uncertain. V lost 3 bases, J lost 3 bases, and 11 bases lay in between. This CDR3 comprises 14 residues. Germline V lookup: CDR1 MNHEY, CDR2 SVGAGI. DNA for the CDR3: TGTGCCAGCAGTTATTTAACCGCGGACACTGAAGCTTTCTTT. Amino acid sequence: CASSYLTADTEAFF.

The chain carries TRBV10-3 and TRBJ1-1; 8 bases align to TRBD1. Germline CDR1 and CDR2: ENHRY and SYGVKD. CDR3 length: 15 residues. V was clipped by 1 base and J by 1 base; unmatched bases: 2. The CDR3 nucleotides are TGTGCCATCAGTGAGTGGGACAGGACGAACACTGAAGCTTTCTTT. Protein sequence: CAISEWDRTNTEAFF.

This clone has just one count. This chain links TRBV18 with TRBJ1-1; tentatively, D is TRBD1 (5 bases). From germline, CDR1 is KGHSH and CDR2 LQKENI. This CDR3 has 16 residues. Trimming removed 4 bases from V and 4 bases from J, with 19 bases in between. CDR3 loop: CASSQSRVVVGTEAFF. The CDR3 coding sequence is TGTGCCAGCTCACAAAGCAGGGTGGTCGTAGGCACTGAAGCTTTCTTT.

V usage is TRBV2 and J usage is TRBJ2-2; 10 positions agree with TRBD1. The trim removed 5 bases at V and 3 bases at J, leaving 6 bases unmatched. This CDR3 is built from 16 residues. The germline gives CDR1 SNHLY, CDR2 FYNNEI. The CDR3 reads CASSPRTGGDTGELFF. DNA for the CDR3: TGTGCCAGCAGTCCTCGGACAGGGGGTGACACCGGGGAGCTGTTTTTT.

This chain links TRBV3-1 (or the pseudogene TRBV3-2) with TRBJ1-6; 9 bases are shared with TRBD1. Looked up from germline, CDR1 is LGHDT and CDR2 is YNNKEL (reference sequence). The CDR3 extends over 15 amino acids. V shed 4 bases, J shed 7 bases, and the junction held 5 bases outside the gene matches. This CDR3 reads CASSPRTGVNSPLHF. The CDR3 nucleotides are TGTGCCAGCAGCCCCCGGACAGGGGTAAATTCACCCCTCCACTTT.

The CDR3 spells CASNPTGASYEQYF. CDR3 coding DNA: TGTGCCAGTAACCCGACAGGGGCCTCCTACGAGCAGTACTTC. The chain combines TRBV19 with TRBJ2-7; 8 nucleotides line up with TRBD1. Trimming cost V 7 bases and J 0 bases; bases outside gene matches: 5. This CDR3 contains 14 residues. CDR1 is LNHDA, CDR2 SQIVND, per germline (reference sequence).